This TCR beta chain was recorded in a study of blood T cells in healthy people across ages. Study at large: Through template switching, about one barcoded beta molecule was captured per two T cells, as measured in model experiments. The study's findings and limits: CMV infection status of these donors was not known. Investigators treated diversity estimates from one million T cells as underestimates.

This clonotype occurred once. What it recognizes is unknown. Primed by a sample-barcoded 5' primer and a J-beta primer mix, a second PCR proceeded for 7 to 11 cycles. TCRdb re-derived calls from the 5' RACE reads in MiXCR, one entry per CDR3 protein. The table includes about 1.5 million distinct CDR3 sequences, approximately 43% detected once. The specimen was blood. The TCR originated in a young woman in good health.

The CDR3 nucleotides are TGTGCCAGCAGTTACGGTTTAGGGGTCGGAACTGAAGCTTTCTTT. It specifies CASSYGLGVGTEAFF. V gene TRBV6-2 or TRBV6-3 combines with J gene TRBJ1-1; perhaps TRBD1 as D (5 bases). Trimming took 2 bases from V and 5 from J, leaving 15 bases between them. The CDR3 has 15 residues. CDR1 and CDR2 (germline): MNHEY, SVGEGT.